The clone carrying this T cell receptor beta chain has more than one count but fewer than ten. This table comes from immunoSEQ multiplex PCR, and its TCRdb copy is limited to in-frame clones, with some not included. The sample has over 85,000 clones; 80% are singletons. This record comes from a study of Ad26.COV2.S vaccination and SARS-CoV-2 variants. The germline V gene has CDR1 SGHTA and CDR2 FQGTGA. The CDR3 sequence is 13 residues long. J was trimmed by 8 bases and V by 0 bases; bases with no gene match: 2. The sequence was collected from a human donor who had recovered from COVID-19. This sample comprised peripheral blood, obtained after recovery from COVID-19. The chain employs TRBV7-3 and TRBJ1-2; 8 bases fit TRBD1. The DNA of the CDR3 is TGTGCCAGCAGCTTAACGGACAGGGACGGCTACACCTTC. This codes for CASSLTDRDGYTF. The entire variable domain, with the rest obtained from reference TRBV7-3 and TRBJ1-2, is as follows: GAGVSQTPSNKVTEKGKYVELRCDPISGHTALYWYRQSLGQGPEFLIYFQGTGAADDSGLPNDRFFAVRPEGSVSTLKIQRTERGDSAVYLCASSLTDRDGYTFGSGTRLTVV.